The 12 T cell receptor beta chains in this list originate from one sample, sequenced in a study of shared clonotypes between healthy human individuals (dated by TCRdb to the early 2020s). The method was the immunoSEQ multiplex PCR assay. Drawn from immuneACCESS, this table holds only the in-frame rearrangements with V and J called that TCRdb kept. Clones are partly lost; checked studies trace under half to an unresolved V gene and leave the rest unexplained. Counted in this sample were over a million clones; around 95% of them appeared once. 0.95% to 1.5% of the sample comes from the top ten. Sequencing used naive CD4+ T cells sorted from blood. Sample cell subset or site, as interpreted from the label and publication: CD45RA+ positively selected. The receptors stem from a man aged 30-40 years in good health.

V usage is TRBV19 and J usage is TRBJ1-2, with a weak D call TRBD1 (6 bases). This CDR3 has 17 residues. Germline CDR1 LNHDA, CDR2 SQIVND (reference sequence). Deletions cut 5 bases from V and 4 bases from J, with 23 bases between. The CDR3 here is CASSSRPGQIRGYGYTF. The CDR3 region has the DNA TGTGCCAGTAGTTCCCGCCCCGGACAGATCCGTGGCTATGGCTACACCTTC.

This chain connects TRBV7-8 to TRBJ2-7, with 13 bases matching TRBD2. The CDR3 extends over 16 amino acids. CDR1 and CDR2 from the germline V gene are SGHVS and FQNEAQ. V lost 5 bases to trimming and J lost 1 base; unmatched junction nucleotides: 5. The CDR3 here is CASSTRTSGSSYEQYF. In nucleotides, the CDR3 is TGTGCCAGCAGCACCCGGACTAGCGGGAGTTCCTACGAGCAGTACTTC.

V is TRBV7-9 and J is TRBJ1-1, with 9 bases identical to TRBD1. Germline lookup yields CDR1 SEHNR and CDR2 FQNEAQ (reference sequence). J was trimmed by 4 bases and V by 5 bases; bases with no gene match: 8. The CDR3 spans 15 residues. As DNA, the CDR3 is TGTGCCAGCAGCGCTCTCACAGGGGGCGTCACTGAAGCTTTCTTT. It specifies CASSALTGGVTEAFF.

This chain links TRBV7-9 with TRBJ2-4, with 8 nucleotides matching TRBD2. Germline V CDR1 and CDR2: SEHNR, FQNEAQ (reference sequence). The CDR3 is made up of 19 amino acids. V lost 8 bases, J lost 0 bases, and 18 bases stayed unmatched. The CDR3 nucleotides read TGTGCCAGCTCTTTAGTTCGGCTAGCGGGTGCTCTAGCCAAAAACATTCAGTACTTC. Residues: CASSLVRLAGALAKNIQYF.

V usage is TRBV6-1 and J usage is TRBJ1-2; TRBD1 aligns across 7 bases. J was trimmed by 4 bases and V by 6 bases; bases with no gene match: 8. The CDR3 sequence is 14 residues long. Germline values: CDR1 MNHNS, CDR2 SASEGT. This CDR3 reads CASSVGGAGYGYTF. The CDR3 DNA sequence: TGTGCCAGCAGCGTAGGGGGCGCGGGCTATGGCTACACCTTC.

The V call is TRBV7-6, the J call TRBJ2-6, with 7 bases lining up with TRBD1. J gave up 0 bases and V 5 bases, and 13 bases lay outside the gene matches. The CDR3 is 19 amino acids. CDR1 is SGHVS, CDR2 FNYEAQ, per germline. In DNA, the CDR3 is TGTGCCAGCAGCCTCACCTCAGGGGGTTTAGGCTCTGGGGCCAACGTCCTGACTTTC. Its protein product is CASSLTSGGLGSGANVLTF.

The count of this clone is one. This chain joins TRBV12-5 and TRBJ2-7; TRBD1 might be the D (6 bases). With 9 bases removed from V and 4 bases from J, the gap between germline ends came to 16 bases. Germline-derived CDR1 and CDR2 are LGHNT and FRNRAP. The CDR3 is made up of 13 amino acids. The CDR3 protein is CASRGLGAYEQYF. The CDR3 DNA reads TGTGCTAGCCGTGGACTGGGGGCATACGAGCAGTACTTC. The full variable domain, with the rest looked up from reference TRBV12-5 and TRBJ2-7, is DARVTQTPRHKVTEMGQEVTMRCQPILGHNTVFWYRQTMMQGLELLAYFRNRAPLDDSGMPKDRFSAEMPDATLATLKIQPSEPRDSAVYFCASRGLGAYEQYFGPGTRLTVT.

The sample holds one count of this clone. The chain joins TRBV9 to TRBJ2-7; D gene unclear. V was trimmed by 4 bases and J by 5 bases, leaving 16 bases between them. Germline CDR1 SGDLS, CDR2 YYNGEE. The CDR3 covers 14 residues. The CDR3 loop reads CASSSGSVVHEQYF. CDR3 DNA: TGTGCCAGCAGCTCCGGATCCGTGGTACACGAGCAGTACTTC.

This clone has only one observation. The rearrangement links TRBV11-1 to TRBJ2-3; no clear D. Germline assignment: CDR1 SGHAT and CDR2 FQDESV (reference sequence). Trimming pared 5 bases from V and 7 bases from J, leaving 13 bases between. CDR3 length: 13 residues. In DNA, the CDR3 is TGTGCCAGCAGCCTACCCCCTCGTAATACGCAGTATTTT. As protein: CASSLPPRNTQYF.

DNA for the CDR3: TGTGCCAGCAGCTTTGGACCGACCAGCACAGATACGCAGTATTTT. Its translation: CASSFGPTSTDTQYF. The chain joins TRBV5-6 to TRBJ2-3; D uncertain. V lost 2 bases and J lost 0, with 10 bases in between. CDR1 and CDR2 (germline): SGHDT, YYEEEE. The CDR3 is made up of 15 amino acids.

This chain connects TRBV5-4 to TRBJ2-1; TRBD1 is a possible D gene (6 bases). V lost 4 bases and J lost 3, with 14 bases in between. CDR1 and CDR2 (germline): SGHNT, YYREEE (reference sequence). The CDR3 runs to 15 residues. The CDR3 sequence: CASSLGAAFYNEQFF. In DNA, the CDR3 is TGTGCCAGCAGCCTGGGGGCGGCCTTCTACAATGAGCAGTTCTTC.

This CDR3 is CASSLASGAETQYF. In DNA, the CDR3 is TGTGCCAGCAGCTTAGCTAGCGGCGCAGAGACCCAGTACTTC. This chain uses TRBV7-2 with TRBJ2-5; D might be TRBD2 (6 bases). Trimming took 0 bases from V and 4 from J, leaving 9 bases between them. CDR3 length equals 14 residues. Germline lookup yields CDR1 SGHTA and CDR2 FQGNSA. Together with reference TRBV7-2 and TRBJ2-5, the CDR3 gives the full variable domain: GAGVSQSPSNKVTEKGKDVELRCDPISGHTALYWYRQSLGQGLEFLIYFQGNSAPDKSGLPSDRFSAERTGGSVSTLTIQRTQQEDSAVYLCASSLASGAETQYFGPGTRLLVL.